One sample yielded the 9 T cell receptor beta chains listed below, sequenced in a study of shared clonotypes between healthy human individuals. This table comes from immunoSEQ multiplex PCR, and its TCRdb copy is limited to in-frame clones, with some not included. The table has about 680,000 clones, approximately 75% seen once; the top ten hold approximately 2%. Specimen: memory CD4+ T cells sorted from blood. Subset denoted: CD45RA-negative fraction. These TCRs come from a woman aged 30 to 39 in good health.

The chain uses TRBV28 and TRBJ1-5; D is ambiguous. This CDR3 is built from 12 residues. CDR1 is MDHEN, CDR2 SYDVKM, per germline. V was shortened by 6 bases and J by 5 bases, with 8 bases between the two germline ends. DNA for the CDR3: TGTGCCAGCAGGGTAAATGATCAGCCCCAGCATTTT. Its protein is CASRVNDQPQHF.

This clone was found a few times. This sequence joins TRBV18 and TRBJ2-1; 10 positions agree with TRBD1. The J segment lost 8 bases and the V segment lost 8 bases, leaving 6 bases of the junction unmatched. Germline CDR1 and CDR2: KGHSH and LQKENI. CDR3 length equals 13 residues. The DNA of the CDR3 is TGTGCCAGCAACCGGGACAGGGGCGATGAGCAGTTCTTC. Residues: CASNRDRGDEQFF.

This clone was detected a few times. The rearrangement links TRBV19 to TRBJ1-4, with D possibly TRBD1 on 5 matching bases. The germline V gene has CDR1 LNHDA and CDR2 SQIVND (reference sequence). V lost 11 bases and J 5 bases, leaving 18 bases between the germline ends. CDR3 size: 14 residues. The CDR3 region is CASRSRGRNEKLFF. CDR3 nucleotides: TGTGCCTCCCGTTCCCGGGGCAGGAATGAAAAACTGTTTTTT.

The chain couples TRBV5-1 to TRBJ1-4; unclear D gene. In germline, CDR1 is SGHRS, CDR2 YFSETQ. The CDR3 contains 14 residues. The V end was cut by 3 bases, the J end by 9 bases, with 15 bases between. CDR3 bases: TGCGCCAGCAGCTGGTATTACGGGGAAAAAAAACTGTTTTTT. It codes for CASSWYYGEKKLFF.

The chain combines TRBV5-4 with TRBJ2-5; no firm D call. From germline, CDR1 is SGHNT and CDR2 YYREEE (reference sequence). Trimming took 4 bases from V and 2 from J, leaving 12 bases between them. CDR3 length: 14 residues. The CDR3 nucleotides are TGTGCCAGCAGCCTCCGGGTCTCTCAAGAGACCCAGTACTTC. This sequence encodes CASSLRVSQETQYF.

Concerning this clone: The sample contains more than one DNA sequence encoding this CDR3. V gene TRBV5-1 combines with J gene TRBJ1-1; the match to TRBD1 covers 7 bases. This CDR3 region has 14 residues. V trimming: 4 bases; J trimming: 5 bases; junction bases outside the gene matches: 8. The germline CDR1 and CDR2 sequences are SGHRS and YFSETQ. The CDR3 DNA follows: TGCGCCAGCAGCCCAGGGGGAGGTGGGACTGAAGCTTTCTTT. This encodes CASSPGGGGTEAFF.

This chain joins TRBV5-8 and TRBJ1-5; TRBD1 aligns across 8 bases. V shed 4 bases and J 11 bases; nucleotides not matched to a gene: 5. CDR3 length: 12 residues. CDR1 SGHTS and CDR2 YDEGEE come from the germline V gene. This CDR3 reads CASSDRGLTQHF. The CDR3 DNA reads TGTGCCAGCAGCGACAGGGGCTTGACCCAGCATTTT.

This rearrangement joins TRBV5-1 to TRBJ2-1, with 10 bases aligning to TRBD2. The junction had 9 bases not matched to a gene; V was cut back by 4 bases and J by 5 bases. CDR1 SGHRS and CDR2 YFSETQ come from the germline V gene. This CDR3 is built from 16 residues. The CDR3 is CASSQMTSGSNNEQFF. The CDR3 region has the DNA TGCGCCAGCAGCCAAATGACTAGCGGGTCCAACAATGAGCAGTTCTTC.

V gene TRBV4-2 combines with J gene TRBJ2-1; D remains ambiguous. The V and J ends lost 1 base and 5 bases respectively, with 12 bases between them. This CDR3 is 15 amino acids long. Germline V gives CDR1 LGHNA, CDR2 YNFKEQ. CDR3 coding DNA: TGTGCCAGCAGCCAAGGGGTGGCAGAGGACAATGAGCAGTTCTTC. Encoded protein: CASSQGVAEDNEQFF.